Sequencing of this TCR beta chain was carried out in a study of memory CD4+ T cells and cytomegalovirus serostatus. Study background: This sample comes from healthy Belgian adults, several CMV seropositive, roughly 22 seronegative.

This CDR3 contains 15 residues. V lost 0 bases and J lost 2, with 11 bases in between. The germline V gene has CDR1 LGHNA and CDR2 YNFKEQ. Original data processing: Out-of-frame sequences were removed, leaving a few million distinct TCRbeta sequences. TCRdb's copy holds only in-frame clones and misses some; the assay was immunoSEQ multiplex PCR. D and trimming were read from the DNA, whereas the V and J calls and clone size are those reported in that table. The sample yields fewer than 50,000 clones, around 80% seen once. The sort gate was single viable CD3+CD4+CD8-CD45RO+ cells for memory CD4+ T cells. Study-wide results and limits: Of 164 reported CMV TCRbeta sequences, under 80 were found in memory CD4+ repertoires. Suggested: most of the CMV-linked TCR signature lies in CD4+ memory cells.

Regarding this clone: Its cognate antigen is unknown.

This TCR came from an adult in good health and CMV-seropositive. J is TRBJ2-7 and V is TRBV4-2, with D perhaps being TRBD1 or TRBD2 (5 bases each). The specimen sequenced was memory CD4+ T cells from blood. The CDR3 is CASSQEGTVPYEQYF. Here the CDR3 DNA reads TGTGCCAGCAGCCAAGAAGGGACGGTTCCCTACGAGCAGTACTTC.